These 10 T cell receptor beta chains originate from one sample sequenced in a study of T cell changes during pregnancy in multiple sclerosis. Some clones are missing from TCRdb's copy, which holds only in-frame ones; the method was immunoSEQ multiplex PCR. The data hold 40,000 to 50,000 clones, with 80% to 95% observed a single time. Here the sequenced sample was CD4+ T cells from peripheral blood mononuclear cells, taken before pregnancy. The receptor set was obtained from a female donor with multiple sclerosis, enrolled in a pregnancy study.

This chain connects TRBV6-5 to TRBJ1-2, with TRBD1 matching 7 bases. This CDR3 has 14 amino acids. V shed 4 bases, J shed 5 bases, and the junction held 7 bases outside the gene matches. The germline V gene has CDR1 MNHEY and CDR2 SVGAGI. CDR3 in DNA: TGTGCCAGCAGTTTCGAAGGGGGCCGTTATGGCTACACCTTC. Translation gives CASSFEGGRYGYTF.

The V call is TRBV2, the J call TRBJ2-3; weak D call: TRBD1 (6 bases). The V end lost 7 bases, the J end lost 4 bases, and 15 bases lay between the germline ends. Per germline, CDR1 SNHLY and CDR2 FYNNEI. This CDR3 comprises 14 residues. This chain's CDR3 is CASTQGSLPDTQYF. CDR3 sequence (DNA): TGTGCCAGCACCCAGGGGAGCCTCCCAGATACGCAGTATTTT. Complete variable domain (other parts from reference TRBV2 and TRBJ2-3): EPEVTQTPSHQVTQMGQEVILRCVPISNHLYFYWYRQILGQKVEFLVSFYNNEISEKSEIFDDQFSVERPDGSNFTLKIRSTKLEDSAMYFCASTQGSLPDTQYFGPGTRLTVL.

This clone occurred a few times. The chain employs TRBV27 and TRBJ1-5; possible D gene TRBD1, 6 bases. The V and J ends lost 5 bases and 1 base respectively, with 18 bases between them. The CDR3 length is 17 residues. Germline CDR1 MNHEY, CDR2 SMNVEV (reference sequence). The CDR3 protein is CASSPGRGKMSNQPQHF. The CDR3 DNA reads as TGTGCCAGCAGTCCAGGGAGGGGGAAGATGAGCAATCAGCCCCAGCATTTT.

The chain couples TRBV5-6 to TRBJ1-3; 12 bases map to TRBD1. The CDR3 is 19 amino acids. With V trimmed by 0 bases and J by 0 bases, 7 bases remained unmatched. The V gene's germline CDR1 is SGHDT and CDR2 YYEEEE. This CDR3 reads CASSLVGTGGLISGNTIYF. CDR3 sequence (DNA): TGTGCCAGCAGCTTGGTGGGGACAGGGGGCCTCATCTCTGGAAACACCATATATTTT.

This chain links TRBV6-1 with TRBJ2-7; 10 nucleotides line up with TRBD1. Germline trimming cut 6 bases from V and 2 bases from J; bases unmatched to any gene: 4. The CDR3 is made up of 14 amino acids. Germline V gene data show CDR1 as MNHNS and CDR2 as SASEGT. The CDR3, as DNA: TGTGCCAGCAGAACCGGGACAGGGGCCTACGAGCAGTACTTC. Its translation: CASRTGTGAYEQYF.

This clone was counted once. This chain links TRBV9 with TRBJ1-2; TRBD1 is a possible D gene (5 bases). Trimming left V 0 bases short and J 4 bases short, with 13 bases between. In germline, CDR1 is SGDLS, CDR2 YYNGEE. The CDR3 is 15 amino acids. CDR3 coding DNA: TGTGCCAGCAGCGTAGGGGGGGGAACCCTCTATGGCTACACCTTC. Its translation is CASSVGGGTLYGYTF.

By share, this clone ranks as medium-sized. The chain uses TRBV9 and TRBJ2-7, with a possible D match to TRBD2 (5 bases). The V and J ends lost 0 bases and 3 bases respectively, with 13 bases between them. The CDR3 consists of 15 residues. Germline-derived CDR1 and CDR2 are SGDLS and YYNGEE. The chain's CDR3 is CASSVAGGSGYEQYF. The CDR3 nucleotides read TGTGCCAGCAGCGTAGCTGGTGGGAGTGGCTACGAGCAGTACTTC.

The chain couples TRBV7-2 to TRBJ2-5; possible D gene TRBD2, 5 bases. V was pared by 7 bases and J by 5 bases, with 11 bases between. CDR1 SGHTA and CDR2 FQGNSA come from the germline V gene. The CDR3 sequence is 12 residues long. Written as DNA, the CDR3 is TGTGCCAGCAACAAAAGGGAGGAGACCCAGTACTTC. Translating it yields CASNKREETQYF.

A few counts support this clone. The chain joins TRBV28 to TRBJ2-1; D possibly corresponds to TRBD1 (6 bases). The CDR3 runs to 15 residues. Per germline, CDR1 MDHEN and CDR2 SYDVKM. Deletions cut 6 bases from V and 6 bases from J, with 18 bases between. The CDR3 coding sequence is TGTGCCAGCAGCGGTGGGACACTCTATTCCAATGAGCAGTTCTTC. The encoded protein is CASSGGTLYSNEQFF.

This chain's CDR3 is CASSLGTGVGNSPLHF. In nucleotides, the CDR3 is TGTGCCAGCAGCTTAGGGACAGGGGTGGGGAATTCACCCCTCCACTTT. The chain employs TRBV11-2 and TRBJ1-6, with 9 bases that match TRBD1. CDR3 size: 16 residues. Unmatched junction bases numbered 5, after V lost 1 base and J lost 7 bases. Germline V CDR1 and CDR2: SGHAT, FQNNGV.